The entry below describes one T cell receptor beta chain. The data belong to a study of T-cell memory formation after mild COVID-19. MiXCR, applied by TCRdb to the 5' RACE reads, yields one record per CDR3 protein. Found here are about 200,000 distinct CDR3 sequences, over 9.5% of them singletons; the top ten hold 3% to 4%. The length of the CDR3 is 14 residues. Looked up from germline, CDR1 is SGHRS and CDR2 is YFSETQ. Trimming shortened V by 1 base and J by 0 bases, and 7 bases separated the two germline ends. The clonotype was recovered from a man younger than 30 who had mild COVID-19 (a few samples of this study predate the infection). Cell type and time point are not known. V usage is TRBV5-1 and J usage is TRBJ1-2; unclear D gene. The sequenced sample was PBMCs or a T cell subset sorted from them (not recorded which). CDR3 sequence: CASSLSSSNYGYTF. The CDR3 bases are TGCGCCAGCAGCTTGTCCTCATCTAACTATGGCTACACCTTC.